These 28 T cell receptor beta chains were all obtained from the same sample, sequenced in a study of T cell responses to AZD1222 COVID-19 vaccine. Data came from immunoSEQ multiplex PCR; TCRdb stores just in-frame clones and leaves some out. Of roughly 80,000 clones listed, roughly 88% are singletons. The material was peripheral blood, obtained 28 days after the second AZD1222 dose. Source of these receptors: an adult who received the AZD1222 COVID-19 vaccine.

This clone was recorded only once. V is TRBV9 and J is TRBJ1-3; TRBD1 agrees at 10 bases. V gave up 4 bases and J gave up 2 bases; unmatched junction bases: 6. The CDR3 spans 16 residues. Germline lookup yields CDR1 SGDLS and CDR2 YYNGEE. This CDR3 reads CASSIGTGEAGNTIYF. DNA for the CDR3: TGTGCCAGCAGCATCGGGACAGGGGAGGCTGGAAACACCATATATTTT.

The CDR3 DNA sequence: TGTGCCAGCAGCTTAGTTGGCGGAGGTTATTCACCCCTCCACTTT. It encodes CASSLVGGGYSPLHF. The chain has TRBV7-2 and TRBJ1-6; unclear D gene. Germline CDR1 is SGHTA and CDR2 is FQGNSA. V lost 1 base and J lost 8, with 12 bases in between. The CDR3 is 15 residues long.

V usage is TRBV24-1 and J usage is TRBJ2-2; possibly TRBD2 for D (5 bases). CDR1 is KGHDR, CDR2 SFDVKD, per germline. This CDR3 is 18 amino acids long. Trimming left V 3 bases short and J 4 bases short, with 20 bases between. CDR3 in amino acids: CATSDPMQSGPGTGELFF. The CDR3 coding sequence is TGTGCCACCAGTGATCCGATGCAGAGCGGACCCGGCACCGGGGAGCTGTTTTTT.

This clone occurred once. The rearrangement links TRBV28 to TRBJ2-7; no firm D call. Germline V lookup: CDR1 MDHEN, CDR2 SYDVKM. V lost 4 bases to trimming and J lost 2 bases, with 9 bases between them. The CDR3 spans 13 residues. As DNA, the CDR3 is TGTGCCAGCAGTTCCTCGACCCCCTACGAGCAGTACTTC. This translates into CASSSSTPYEQYF.

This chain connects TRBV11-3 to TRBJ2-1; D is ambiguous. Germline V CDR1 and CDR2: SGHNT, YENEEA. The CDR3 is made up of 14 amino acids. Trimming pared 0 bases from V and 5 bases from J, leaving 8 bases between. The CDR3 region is CASSLDEVDNEQFF. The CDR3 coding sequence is TGTGCCAGCAGCTTAGATGAGGTCGACAATGAGCAGTTCTTC.

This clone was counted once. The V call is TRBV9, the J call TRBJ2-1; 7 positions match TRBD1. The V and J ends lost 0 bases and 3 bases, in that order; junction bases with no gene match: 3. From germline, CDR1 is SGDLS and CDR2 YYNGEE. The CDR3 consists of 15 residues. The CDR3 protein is CASSVADRVYNEQFF. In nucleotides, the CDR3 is TGTGCCAGCAGCGTAGCTGACAGGGTCTACAATGAGCAGTTCTTC.

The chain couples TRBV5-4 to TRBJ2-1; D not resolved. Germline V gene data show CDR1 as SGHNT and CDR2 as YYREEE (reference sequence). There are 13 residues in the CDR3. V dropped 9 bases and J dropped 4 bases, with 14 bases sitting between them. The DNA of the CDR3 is TGTGCCACCAAGTCCAGAAATTACAATGAGCAGTTCTTC. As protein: CATKSRNYNEQFF. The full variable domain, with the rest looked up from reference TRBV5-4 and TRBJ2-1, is ETGVTQSPTHLIKTRGQQVTLRCSSQSGHNTVSWYQQALGQGPQFIFQYYREEENGRGNFPPRFSGLQFPNYSSELNVNALELDDSALYLCATKSRNYNEQFFGPGTRLTVL.

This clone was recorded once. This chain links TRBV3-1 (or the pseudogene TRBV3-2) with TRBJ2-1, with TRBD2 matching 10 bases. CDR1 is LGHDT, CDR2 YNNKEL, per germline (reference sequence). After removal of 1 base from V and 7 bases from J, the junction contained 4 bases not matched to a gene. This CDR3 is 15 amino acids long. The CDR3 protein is CASSQGLAGSNEQFF. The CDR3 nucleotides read TGTGCCAGCAGCCAAGGACTAGCGGGTTCGAATGAGCAGTTCTTC.

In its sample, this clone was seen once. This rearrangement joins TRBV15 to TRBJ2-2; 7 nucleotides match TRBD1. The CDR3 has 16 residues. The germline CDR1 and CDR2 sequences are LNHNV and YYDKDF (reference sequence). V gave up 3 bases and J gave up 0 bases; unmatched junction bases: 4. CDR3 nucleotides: TGTGCCACCAGCAGCCCACAGGGGACGAACACCGGGGAGCTGTTTTTT. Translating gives CATSSPQGTNTGELFF.

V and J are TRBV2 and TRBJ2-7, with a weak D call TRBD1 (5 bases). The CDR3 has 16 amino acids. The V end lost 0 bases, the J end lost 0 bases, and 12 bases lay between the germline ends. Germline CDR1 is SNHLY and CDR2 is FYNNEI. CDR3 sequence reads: CASSEAIRVLSYEQYF. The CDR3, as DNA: TGTGCCAGCAGTGAAGCCATCAGGGTGCTCTCCTACGAGCAGTACTTC.

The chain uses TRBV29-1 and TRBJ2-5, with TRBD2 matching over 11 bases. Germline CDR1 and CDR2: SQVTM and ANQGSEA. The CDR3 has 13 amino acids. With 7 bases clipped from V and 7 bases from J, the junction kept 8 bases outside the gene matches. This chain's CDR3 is CSATLAGGRTQYF. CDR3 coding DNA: TGCAGCGCTACTTTAGCGGGGGGGCGGACCCAGTACTTC.

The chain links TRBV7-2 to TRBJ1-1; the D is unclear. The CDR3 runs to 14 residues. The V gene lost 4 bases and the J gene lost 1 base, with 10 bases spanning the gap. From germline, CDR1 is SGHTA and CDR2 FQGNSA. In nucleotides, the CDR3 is TGTGCCAGCAGCTCCCTTGCCCAGAACACTGAAGCTTTCTTT. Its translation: CASSSLAQNTEAFF.

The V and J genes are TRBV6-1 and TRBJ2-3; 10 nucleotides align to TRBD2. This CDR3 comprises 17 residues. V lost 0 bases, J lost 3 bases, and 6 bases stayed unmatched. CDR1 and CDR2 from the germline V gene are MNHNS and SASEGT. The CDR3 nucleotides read TGTGCCAGCAGTGAAGCCAGCGGGGGGGCCAGTACAGATACGCAGTATTTT. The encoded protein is CASSEASGGASTDTQYF.

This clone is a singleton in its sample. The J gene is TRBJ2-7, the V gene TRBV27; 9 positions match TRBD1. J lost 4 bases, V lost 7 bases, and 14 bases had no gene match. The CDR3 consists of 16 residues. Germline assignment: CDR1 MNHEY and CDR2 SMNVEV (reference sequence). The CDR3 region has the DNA TGTGCCAGCAAGCGTGGGGGGACAGGGCCAAGATACGAGCAGTACTTC. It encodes CASKRGGTGPRYEQYF.

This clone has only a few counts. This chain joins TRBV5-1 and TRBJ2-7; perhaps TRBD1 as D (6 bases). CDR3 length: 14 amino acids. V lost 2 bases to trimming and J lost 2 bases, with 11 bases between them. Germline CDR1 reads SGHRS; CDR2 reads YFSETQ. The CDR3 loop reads CASSFATGTYEQYF. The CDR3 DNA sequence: TGCGCCAGCAGCTTCGCGACAGGCACCTACGAGCAGTACTTC.

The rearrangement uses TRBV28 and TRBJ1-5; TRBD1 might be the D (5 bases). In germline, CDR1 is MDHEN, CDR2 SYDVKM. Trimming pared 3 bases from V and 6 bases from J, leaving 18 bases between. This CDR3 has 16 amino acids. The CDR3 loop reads CASSFGLKGRGQPQHF. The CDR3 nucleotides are TGTGCCAGCAGTTTCGGACTCAAGGGGAGGGGTCAGCCCCAGCATTTT.

The DNA for the CDR3 is TGTGCCAGCAGCCCCGGGCGGGGAGAGGGCTACGAGCAGTACTTC. Amino acids: CASSPGRGEGYEQYF. The chain joins TRBV5-6 to TRBJ2-7, with D perhaps TRBD2 (6 bases). V was shortened by 4 bases and J by 3 bases, with 17 bases between the two germline ends. The CDR3 consists of 15 residues. Germline values: CDR1 SGHDT, CDR2 YYEEEE.

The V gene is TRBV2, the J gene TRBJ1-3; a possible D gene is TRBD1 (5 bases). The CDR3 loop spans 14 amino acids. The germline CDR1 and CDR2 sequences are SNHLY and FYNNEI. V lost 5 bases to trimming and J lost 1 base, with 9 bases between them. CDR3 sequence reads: CASSQGLSGNTIYF. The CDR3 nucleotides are TGTGCCAGCAGTCAGGGTTTATCTGGAAACACCATATATTTT.

The chain's CDR3 is CASSLGNRNQPQHF. The DNA of the CDR3 is TGTGCCAGCAGCTTAGGGAATCGCAATCAGCCCCAGCATTTT. The chain has TRBV13 and TRBJ1-5, with D unresolved. Trimming stripped 0 bases from V and 2 bases from J, with 5 bases between. The CDR3 covers 14 residues. Per germline, CDR1 PRHDT and CDR2 FYEKMQ (reference sequence).

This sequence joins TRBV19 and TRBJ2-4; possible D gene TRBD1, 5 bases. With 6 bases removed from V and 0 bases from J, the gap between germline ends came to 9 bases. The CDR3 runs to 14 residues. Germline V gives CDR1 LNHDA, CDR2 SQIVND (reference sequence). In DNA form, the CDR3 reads TGTGCCAGTAGCCTAGGGGTAGCCAAAAACATTCAGTACTTC. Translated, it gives CASSLGVAKNIQYF. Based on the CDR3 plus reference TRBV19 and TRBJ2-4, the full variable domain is DGGITQSPKYLFRKEGQNVTLSCEQNLNHDAMYWYRQDPGQGLRLIYYSQIVNDFQKGDIAEGYSVSREKKESFPLTVTSAQKNPTAFYLCASSLGVAKNIQYFGAGTRLSVL.

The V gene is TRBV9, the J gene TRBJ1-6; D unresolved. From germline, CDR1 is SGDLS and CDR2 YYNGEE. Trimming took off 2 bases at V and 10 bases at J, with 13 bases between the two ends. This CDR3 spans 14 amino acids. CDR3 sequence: CASSVGRWASPLHF. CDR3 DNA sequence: TGTGCCAGCAGCGTCGGACGGTGGGCATCACCCCTCCACTTT.

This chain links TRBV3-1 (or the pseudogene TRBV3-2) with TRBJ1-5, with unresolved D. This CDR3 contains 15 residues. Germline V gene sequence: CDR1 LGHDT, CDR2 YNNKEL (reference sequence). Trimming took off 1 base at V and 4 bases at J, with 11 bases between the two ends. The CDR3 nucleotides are TGTGCCAGCAGCCAAGGGAGCGGAATAAATCAGCCCCAGCATTTT. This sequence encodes CASSQGSGINQPQHF.

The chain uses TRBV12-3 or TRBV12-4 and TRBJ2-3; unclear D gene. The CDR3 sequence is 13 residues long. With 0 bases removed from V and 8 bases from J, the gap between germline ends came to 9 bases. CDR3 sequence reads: CASSLALVVTQYF. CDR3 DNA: TGTGCCAGCAGTTTAGCCTTAGTTGTTACGCAGTATTTT.

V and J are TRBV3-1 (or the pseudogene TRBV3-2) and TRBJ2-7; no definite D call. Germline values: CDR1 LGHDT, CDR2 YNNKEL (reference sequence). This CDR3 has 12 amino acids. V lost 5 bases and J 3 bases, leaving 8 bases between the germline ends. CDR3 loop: CASSRGSYEQYF. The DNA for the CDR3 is TGTGCCAGCAGCAGAGGCAGCTACGAGCAGTACTTC.

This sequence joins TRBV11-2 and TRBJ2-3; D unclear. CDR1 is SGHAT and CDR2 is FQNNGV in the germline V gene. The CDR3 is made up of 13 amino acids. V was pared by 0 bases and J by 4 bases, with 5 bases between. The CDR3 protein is CASSLDPADTQYF. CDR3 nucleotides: TGTGCCAGCAGCTTAGATCCCGCAGATACGCAGTATTTT.

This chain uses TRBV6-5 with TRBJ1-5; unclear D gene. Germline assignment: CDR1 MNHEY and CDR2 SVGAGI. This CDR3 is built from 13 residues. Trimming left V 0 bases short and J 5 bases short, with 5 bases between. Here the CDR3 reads CASSYSPDQPQHF. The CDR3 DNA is TGTGCCAGCAGTTACTCACCAGATCAGCCCCAGCATTTT.

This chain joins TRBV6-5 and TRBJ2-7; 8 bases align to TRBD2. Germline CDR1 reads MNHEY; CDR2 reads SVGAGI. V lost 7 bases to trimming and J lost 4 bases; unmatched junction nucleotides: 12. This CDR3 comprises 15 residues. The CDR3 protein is CASTLKAGGSYEQYF. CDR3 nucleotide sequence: TGTGCCAGCACATTAAAGGCGGGGGGCTCATACGAGCAGTACTTC.

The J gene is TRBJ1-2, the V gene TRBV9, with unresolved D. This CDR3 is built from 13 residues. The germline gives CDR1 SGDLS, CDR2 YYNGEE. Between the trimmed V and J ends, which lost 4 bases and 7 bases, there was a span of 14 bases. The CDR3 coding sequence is TGTGCCAGCAGCTCCAATGACATAATTGGCTACACCTTC. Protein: CASSSNDIIGYTF. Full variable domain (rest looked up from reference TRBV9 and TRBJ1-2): DSGVTQTPKHLITATGQRVTLRCSPRSGDLSVYWYQQSLDQGLQFLIQYYNGEERAKGNILERFSAQQFPDLHSELNLSSLELGDSALYFCASSSNDIIGYTFGSGTRLTVV.